This T cell receptor (beta chain) was profiled in a study of CD8 T cells in ankylosing spondylitis. Study conclusions and caveats: Ankylosing spondylitis blood appeared to be characterized by a TCR beta motif of about 8 highly homologous variants.

J lost 5 bases, V lost 10 bases, and 8 bases had no gene match. This CDR3 is built from 13 residues. CDR1 is SGHAT, CDR2 FQNNGV, per germline. Comment on this clonotype: Its antigen is currently unknown.

Quantitative molecular-barcoded 5'-RACE generated the TCR beta libraries. In TCRdb, the 5' RACE reads were re-called with MiXCR into one record per CDR3 protein. Of fewer than 400,000 distinct CDR3 sequences in the sample, around 7.6% were seen once. The sequenced sample consisted of blood, either unsorted or a sorted T cell fraction (not recorded which). The chain recombines TRBV11-2 with TRBJ2-5; 9 bases align to TRBD1. The clonotype originates from a male donor with ankylosing spondylitis. CDR3 loop: CATTGGVWETQYF. The CDR3 DNA sequence: TGTGCCACGACAGGGGGTGTTTGGGAGACCCAGTACTTC.